These 7 T cell receptor beta chains originate from one sample sequenced in a study of CD8 T cells in ankylosing spondylitis. Study-wide findings and caveats: A TCR beta motif of eight or nine highly homologous variants seemed to mark ankylosing spondylitis blood.

TCRdb passed the 5' RACE reads through MiXCR, listing each CDR3 protein once. The sample includes hundreds of thousands of distinct CDR3 sequences, 10% to 15% of them seen just once. No antigens are known for them. Material: blood, either unsorted or a sorted T cell fraction (not recorded which). The receptors here all came from a male donor with ankylosing spondylitis.

The chain combines TRBV12-3 or TRBV12-4 with TRBJ1-1; a weak D match, TRBD1 (6 bases). Trimming removed 7 bases from V and 1 base from J, with 10 bases in between. The CDR3 has 13 residues. CDR3 nucleotide sequence: TGTGCCAGCACCAAAGGGGGGAACACTGAAGCTTTCTTT. Its protein product is CASTKGGNTEAFF.

The V and J genes are TRBV7-2 and TRBJ2-6; 8 bases fit TRBD1. The germline V gene has CDR1 SGHTA and CDR2 FQGNSA. V lost 3 bases and J lost 2; bases outside the gene matches: 0. The CDR3 consists of 15 residues. As DNA, the CDR3 is TGTGCCAGCAGCTTCAGGGGGCCTGGGGCCAACGTCCTGACTTTC. It is translated as CASSFRGPGANVLTF. The full variable domain, in which reference TRBV7-2 and TRBJ2-6 provide the parts outside the CDR3, is GAGVSQSPSNKVTEKGKDVELRCDPISGHTALYWYRQSLGQGLEFLIYFQGNSAPDKSGLPSDRFSAERTGGSVSTLTIQRTQQEDSAVYLCASSFRGPGANVLTFGAGSRLTVL.

This clonotype was seen ten or more times. This chain connects TRBV5-1 to TRBJ2-7, with 8 bases matching TRBD2. In germline, CDR1 is SGHRS, CDR2 YFSETQ. V gave up 4 bases and J gave up 4 bases; unmatched junction bases: 7. The CDR3 contains 14 residues. The CDR3 sequence is CASSPLAELYEQYF. Here the CDR3 DNA reads TGCGCCAGCAGCCCACTAGCGGAACTTTACGAGCAGTACTTC.

This clonotype was recorded a few times. The chain joins TRBV7-9 to TRBJ1-4; D possibly corresponds to TRBD1 (5 bases). Per the germline V gene, CDR1 is SEHNR and CDR2 is FQNEAQ (reference sequence). Trimming pared 5 bases from V and 5 bases from J, leaving 15 bases between. CDR3 size: 15 residues. CDR3 residues: CASSTRGRGNEKLFF. Here the CDR3 DNA reads TGTGCCAGCAGCACCCGGGGAAGGGGAAATGAAAAACTGTTTTTT.

This clonotype was counted only a few times. V usage is TRBV25-1 and J usage is TRBJ1-2; TRBD1 matches 9 bases. The germline V gene has CDR1 MGHDK and CDR2 SYGVNS. V shed 4 bases, J shed 2 bases, and the junction held 11 bases outside the gene matches. This CDR3 has 17 residues. CDR3: CASSGNRGPVTNYGYTF. CDR3 in DNA: TGTGCCAGCAGTGGAAACAGGGGGCCGGTTACCAACTATGGCTACACCTTC.

The rearrangement joins TRBV3-1 to TRBJ2-1; D possibly corresponds to TRBD2 (6 bases). Germline CDR1 is LGHDT and CDR2 is YNNKEL (reference sequence). The CDR3 runs to 15 residues. V lost 3 bases and J 7 bases, leaving 16 bases between the germline ends. The DNA of the CDR3 is TGTGCCAGCAGCCAGCAAGCGGGCAACCCTAATGAGCAGTTCTTC. Translating gives CASSQQAGNPNEQFF.

This clonotype was observed a few times. V and J are TRBV7-2 and TRBJ2-2; 10 bases agree with TRBD1. The junction had 7 bases not matched to a gene; V was cut back by 0 bases and J by 6 bases. CDR3 length: 17 residues. Germline V gene data show CDR1 as SGHTA and CDR2 as FQGNSA. DNA of the CDR3: TGTGCCAGCAGCTTAGCTCGTGGGGACAGGGGAGCCGGGGAGCTGTTTTTT. This gives the protein CASSLARGDRGAGELFF.